These 22 T cell receptor beta chains share one sample of origin, sequenced in a study of T cells in Graves' hyperthyroidism and ophthalmopathy. RNA transcripts were the template for amplifying TCR beta CDR3 regions. Initially, a first-round RT-PCR of the TCR CDR3 employed the HTBI primer set. MiXCR, applied by TCRdb to the multiplex PCR reads, yields one record per CDR3 protein. The data contain around 520,000 distinct CDR3 sequences, about 15% of them singletons. Sequencing used blood. These receptors came from a woman between 18 and 30 years old with Graves' hyperthyroidism.

This chain joins TRBV11-1 and TRBJ2-1; 11 bases agree with TRBD2. This CDR3 has 16 residues. Germline-derived CDR1 and CDR2 are SGHAT and FQDESV (reference sequence). V gave up 4 bases and J gave up 4 bases; unmatched junction bases: 6. CDR3 bases: TGTGCCAGCAGCTCATTAACTAGCGGGAGATACAATGAGCAGTTCTTC. It yields the protein CASSSLTSGRYNEQFF.

At least ten counts were recorded for this clonotype. The V gene is TRBV6-1, the J gene TRBJ2-1; maybe TRBD2 (5 bases). Trimming took 2 bases from V and 8 from J, leaving 13 bases between them. This CDR3 spans 14 amino acids. Germline V gene sequence: CDR1 MNHNS, CDR2 SASEGT. The CDR3 reads CASSERRVSDEQFF. The DNA for the CDR3 is TGTGCCAGCAGTGAAAGGCGGGTTTCGGATGAGCAGTTCTTC.

This chain joins TRBV20-1 and TRBJ1-4, with D hard to call. Germline CDR1 is DFQATT and CDR2 is SNEGSKA (reference sequence). V lost 6 bases, J lost 7 bases, and 18 bases lay in between. CDR3 length: 14 residues. The CDR3 loop is CSALGGQPSEKLFF. CDR3 sequence (DNA): TGCAGTGCGCTGGGCGGTCAACCTTCTGAAAAACTGTTTTTT.

This clonotype was counted between two and nine times. This chain links TRBV6-1 with TRBJ1-5; D is possibly TRBD1 (6 bases). The CDR3 runs to 15 residues. Trimming stripped 6 bases from V and 7 bases from J, with 19 bases between. CDR1 is MNHNS and CDR2 is SASEGT in the germline V gene. The CDR3 coding sequence is TGTGCCAGCAGCCTTGAGGGGGGTTCGTGGCAGCCCCAGCATTTT. Its protein product is CASSLEGGSWQPQHF.

The chain couples TRBV20-1 to TRBJ2-7; D is undetermined. The V end was cut by 3 bases, the J end by 7 bases, with 16 bases between. Germline CDR1 is DFQATT and CDR2 is SNEGSKA (reference sequence). This CDR3 region has 13 residues. The CDR3 bases are TGCAGTGCTAGGGACCTTGGGGAATCTGAGCAGTACTTC. The encoded protein is CSARDLGESEQYF.

This clonotype appeared a few times. The rearrangement links TRBV7-6 to TRBJ2-3; D call uncertain. The germline gives CDR1 SGHVS, CDR2 FNYEAQ. Trimming shortened V by 5 bases and J by 2 bases, and 14 bases separated the two germline ends. This CDR3 is 15 amino acids long. The CDR3 bases are TGTGCCAGCAGCCCCGGGCCTCGGGTCACAGATACGCAGTATTTT. Protein: CASSPGPRVTDTQYF. Using reference TRBV7-6 and TRBJ2-3 for the parts outside the CDR3, the full variable domain is GAGVSQSPRYKVTKRGQDVALRCDPISGHVSLYWYRQALGQGPEFLTYFNYEAQQDKSGLPNDRFSAERPEGSISTLTIQRTEQRDSAMYRCASSPGPRVTDTQYFGPGTRLTVL.

This clonotype appeared many times. The chain links TRBV12-3 or TRBV12-4 to TRBJ2-1; D not certain. The CDR3 extends over 14 amino acids. V dropped 3 bases and J dropped 4 bases, with 10 bases sitting between them. The CDR3 coding sequence is TGTGCCAGCAGTTTTATACCCGGGTACAATGAGCAGTTCTTC. Protein: CASSFIPGYNEQFF.

This clonotype was detected only a few times. CDR3 loop: CASSPRGDGYTF. The CDR3 DNA reads as TGTGCCAGCTCACCAAGGGGTGATGGCTACACCTTC. This sequence joins TRBV18 and TRBJ1-2; tentatively, D is TRBD1 (5 bases). Trimming removed 2 bases at V and 6 bases at J, with 7 bases between. The length of the CDR3 is 12 residues. The germline CDR1 and CDR2 sequences are KGHSH and LQKENI.

To note about this clonotype: With a much larger clone just one base away, this may be a read error. The chain combines TRBV7-8 with TRBJ2-1; no clear D gene. The CDR3 has 13 residues. The germline gives CDR1 SGHVS, CDR2 FQNEAQ. The germline V and J ends were trimmed by 5 bases and 6 bases, with 11 bases remaining between them. In nucleotides, the CDR3 is TGTGCCAGCAGCACCTCTAGAGGCAATGAGCAGTTCTTC. Amino acid sequence: CASSTSRGNEQFF.

The chain is built from TRBV19 and TRBJ1-1, with 9 bases identical to TRBD1. Germline V gives CDR1 LNHDA, CDR2 SQIVND (reference sequence). The CDR3 runs to 17 residues. V lost 5 bases, J lost 4 bases, and 14 bases stayed unmatched. The DNA of the CDR3 is TGTGCCAGTAGTTCTCAAGACAGGGGGATGGGGAGCACTGAAGCTTTCTTT. Translation: CASSSQDRGMGSTEAFF.

This clonotype was recorded at least ten times. The chain has TRBV6-1 and TRBJ1-2, with D perhaps matching TRBD1 (5 bases). V lost 1 base to trimming and J lost 3 bases, with 18 bases between them. The CDR3 is made up of 17 amino acids. CDR1 and CDR2 from the germline V gene are MNHNS and SASEGT. The CDR3 sequence is CASSEEWVDSPYYGYTF. The CDR3 nucleotides read TGTGCCAGCAGTGAAGAATGGGTCGACAGCCCATACTATGGCTACACCTTC.

The V call is TRBV19, the J call TRBJ1-6, with no clear D. Trimming cost V 5 bases and J 9 bases, with 14 bases left between them. The CDR3 loop spans 14 amino acids. Germline V gene sequence: CDR1 LNHDA, CDR2 SQIVND (reference sequence). CDR3 DNA sequence: TGTGCCAGTAGTTTCGCACCGGCTAGTTCACCCCTCCACTTT. Encoded protein: CASSFAPASSPLHF.

On this clonotype itself: Just one base apart from a much larger clone, this may be a read error. This chain uses TRBV6-1 with TRBJ2-7; possibly TRBD1 for D (6 bases). The CDR3 runs to 14 residues. Germline V gene sequence: CDR1 MNHNS, CDR2 SASEGT. For the CDR3, the DNA is TGTTCCAGCCCCTCACAGGGCGCGGTTGGCGAGCAGTACTTC. Amino acid sequence: CSSPSQGAVGEQYF.

This clonotype has just one count. The V and J genes are TRBV6-1 and TRBJ1-2, with 12 bases fitting TRBD1. Trimming cost V 7 bases and J 4 bases; bases outside gene matches: 16. The germline V gene has CDR1 MNHNS and CDR2 SASEGT. This CDR3 is built from 18 residues. This CDR3 reads CASNPFPGQGASRYGYTF. The CDR3 DNA reads as TGTGCCAGCAACCCGTTCCCGGGACAGGGGGCGAGTCGCTATGGCTACACCTTC.

For this clonotype: With a much larger clone just one base away, this may be a read error. The chain couples TRBV10-3 to TRBJ2-7; the match to TRBD1 covers 10 bases. Germline V lookup: CDR1 ENHRY, CDR2 SYGVKD. V lost 6 bases to trimming and J lost 7 bases; unmatched junction nucleotides: 6. The CDR3 is made up of 13 amino acids. The CDR3 protein is CAIRGQGREEQYV. CDR3 nucleotides: TGTGCCATCAGGGGACAGGGGCGGGAGGAGCAGTACGTC.

The table lists this clonotype with a few counts. V gene TRBV4-1 combines with J gene TRBJ1-5; TRBD1 matches 8 bases. Germline assignment: CDR1 MGHRA and CDR2 YSYEKL. The CDR3 is 15 amino acids. V was clipped by 0 bases and J by 4 bases; unmatched bases: 2. CDR3 in amino acids: CASSQDWTGNQPQHF. CDR3 DNA sequence: TGCGCCAGCAGCCAAGATTGGACAGGGAATCAGCCCCAGCATTTT.

This clonotype showed up just a few times. Written as DNA, the CDR3 is TGTGCCAGCACTCCACCATCCCAACTGTTCACAGATACGCAGTATTTT. It translates to CASTPPSQLFTDTQYF. The V call is TRBV28, the J call TRBJ2-3; D ambiguous. The germline CDR1 and CDR2 sequences are MDHEN and SYDVKM. Trimming removed 7 bases at V and 2 bases at J, with 19 bases between. The CDR3 is 16 residues long.

This clonotype was picked up many times. This sequence joins TRBV7-8 and TRBJ2-5; D possibly matches TRBD1 or TRBD2 (5 bases each). Deletions cut 8 bases from V and 5 bases from J, with 24 bases between. The CDR3 has 16 amino acids. The germline V gene encodes CDR1 SGHVS and CDR2 FQNEAQ. CDR3: CASGAYYGGARETQYF. Here the CDR3 DNA reads TGTGCCAGCGGAGCTTACTATGGGGGAGCCAGGGAGACCCAGTACTTC. The complete variable domain, with remaining parts taken from reference TRBV7-8 and TRBJ2-5, reads GAGVSQSPRYKVAKRGQDVALRCDPISGHVSLFWYQQALGQGPEFLTYFQNEAQLDKSGLPSDRFFAERPEGSVSTLKIQRTQQEDSAVYLCASGAYYGGARETQYFGPGTRLLVL.

The chain has TRBV3-1 and TRBJ2-1; D not certain. The germline CDR1 and CDR2 sequences are LGHDT and YNNKEL (reference sequence). This CDR3 comprises 15 residues. Trimming shortened V by 1 base and J by 7 bases, and 14 bases separated the two germline ends. Here the CDR3 reads CASSQGYTLGNEQFF. The DNA of the CDR3 is TGTGCCAGCAGCCAAGGGTATACCCTCGGGAATGAGCAGTTCTTC.

This clonotype was detected a few times. The chain uses TRBV6-2 or TRBV6-3 and TRBJ2-7; D is possibly TRBD1 (5 bases). CDR3 length: 13 residues. Germline V gives CDR1 MNHEY, CDR2 SVGEGT. The germline V and J ends were trimmed by 6 bases and 4 bases, with 13 bases remaining between them. This CDR3 is CASRVLDTYEQYF. The DNA of the CDR3 is TGTGCCAGCAGAGTCTTGGACACTTACGAGCAGTACTTC.

In its sample, this clonotype was seen many times. This rearrangement joins TRBV7-2 to TRBJ2-1; 10 bases are a match to TRBD2. The CDR3 has 16 residues. V trimming: 6 bases; J trimming: 2 bases; junction bases outside the gene matches: 7. In germline, CDR1 is SGHTA, CDR2 FQGNSA. The CDR3 bases are TGTGCCAGCAGAGCGCCTGGACTAGCGGCCTACAATGAGCAGTTCTTC. Translation: CASRAPGLAAYNEQFF.

The chain links TRBV10-2 to TRBJ2-2; 10 nucleotides match TRBD2. Germline V gives CDR1 WSHSY, CDR2 SAAADI. This CDR3 has 17 amino acids. J gave up 5 bases and V 5 bases, and 11 bases lay outside the gene matches. The CDR3 nucleotides read TGCGCCAGCAGTTGGGGGAGACTAGCGGGTCGTACCGGGGAGCTGTTTTTT. Translation gives CASSWGRLAGRTGELFF.